This TCR beta chain was recovered during a study of blood T cell repertoires in COVID-19. On the study more broadly: T cells, B-cell-depleted T cells, or PBMCs supplied cDNA or gDNA.

V was pared by 9 bases and J by 2 bases, with 2 bases of the junction left unmatched. Germline V CDR1 and CDR2: ENHRY, SYGVKD. This CDR3 region has 12 residues. Repertoires were generated with immunoSEQ multiplex PCR, while TCRdb's copy carries only in-frame clones and drops some. The table includes tens of thousands of clones, around 85% detected once. The clonotype originates from a man at least 80 years old in a cohort sampled during active COVID-19. The V gene is TRBV10-3, the J gene TRBJ2-5; 8 bases agree with TRBD1. The specimen sequenced was peripheral blood. This chain's CDR3 is CAIRDRQETQYF. The DNA for the CDR3 is TGTGCCATAAGGGACAGGCAAGAGACCCAGTACTTC.